Following are 22 T cell receptor beta chains from one sample sequenced in a study of post-analysis software for immune sequencing data. Study-level results: Patients carried a few TRBV segments more frequently than controls did, and TRBV5-6, TRBV5-1 and TRBV20-1 were among them.

Incorporated into the TCR beta cDNA libraries were unique molecular identifiers, which served to reduce PCR and sequencing biases. Each CDR3 protein gets one entry after TCRdb re-called the PCR reads with MiXCR. This sample carries about 500,000 distinct CDR3 sequences, under 55% of them seen once, and the ten largest clones take 9% to 13%. Antigens for these TCRs are unknown. The specimen sequenced was blood. The receptors were sampled from a girl aged 5-17 years with multiple sclerosis.

The V and J genes are TRBV10-3 and TRBJ2-1; maybe TRBD1 (6 bases). The CDR3 runs to 15 residues. CDR1 is ENHRY and CDR2 is SYGVKD in the germline V gene. The V and J ends lost 3 bases and 2 bases respectively, with 11 bases between them. The CDR3 is CAISDGQRPYNEQFF. The CDR3 DNA reads TGTGCCATCAGTGACGGACAGAGACCCTACAATGAGCAGTTCTTC.

The chain uses TRBV5-1 and TRBJ2-5; D may be TRBD1 or TRBD2 (5 bases each). From germline, CDR1 is SGHRS and CDR2 YFSETQ. The CDR3 has 16 residues. The germline V and J ends were trimmed by 3 bases and 7 bases, with 22 bases remaining between them. The CDR3 here is CASSYYGTEYDGTQYF. In nucleotides, the CDR3 is TGCGCCAGCAGCTACTACGGGACGGAATACGACGGGACCCAGTACTTC.

J is TRBJ2-3 and V is TRBV5-1; D may match TRBD1 or TRBD2 (5 bases each). Trimming shortened V by 4 bases and J by 0 bases, and 18 bases separated the two germline ends. The CDR3 contains 17 residues. The germline V gene encodes CDR1 SGHRS and CDR2 YFSETQ. The CDR3 DNA reads TGCGCCAGCAGCCCCGACGGGGCCTTTAGAAGCACAGATACGCAGTATTTT. Protein: CASSPDGAFRSTDTQYF.

The chain employs TRBV7-9 and TRBJ2-1; D is unresolved. The CDR3 spans 14 residues. Germline lookup yields CDR1 SEHNR and CDR2 FQNEAQ (reference sequence). The germline V and J ends were trimmed by 8 bases and 0 bases, with 11 bases remaining between them. This CDR3 is CASVGRTSYNEQFF. In DNA, the CDR3 is TGTGCCAGCGTCGGCAGAACCTCCTACAATGAGCAGTTCTTC.

In regard to this clonotype: Sequence at one end of the junction differs from germline and may be a read error. The rearrangement joins TRBV6-2 or TRBV6-3 to TRBJ1-2; 11 bases are shared with TRBD1. Per germline, CDR1 MNHEY and CDR2 SVGEGT. This CDR3 has 17 residues. For the CDR3, the DNA is TGTGCCAGCAGTTACATTGGACAGGGGGCAAGTAACTATGACTACACCTTC. Its translation: CASSYIGQGASNYDYTF.

V is TRBV29-1 and J is TRBJ2-3; 9 nucleotides agree with TRBD2. V gave up 5 bases and J gave up 3 bases; unmatched junction bases: 12. The germline gives CDR1 SQVTM, CDR2 ANQGSEA. The CDR3 length is 16 residues. The CDR3 sequence is CSVRRLAGFGTDTQYF. The CDR3 DNA reads TGCAGCGTTCGGCGGCTAGCGGGATTTGGAACAGATACGCAGTATTTT.

The chain links TRBV12-3 or TRBV12-4 to TRBJ1-2; TRBD1 is a possible D gene (6 bases). There are 15 residues in the CDR3. V lost 5 bases and J 0 bases, leaving 13 bases between the germline ends. The chain's CDR3 is CASSPGALANYGYTF. The DNA for the CDR3 is TGTGCCAGCAGTCCAGGGGCCTTAGCTAACTATGGCTACACCTTC.

V is TRBV10-3 and J is TRBJ2-5; 7 bases map to TRBD1. Unmatched junction bases numbered 10, after V lost 10 bases and J lost 5 bases. This CDR3 comprises 13 residues. Looked up from germline, CDR1 is ENHRY and CDR2 is SYGVKD. The CDR3 DNA reads as TGTGCCACCAGCACAGGGGTTCGGGAGACCCAGTACTTC. It translates to CATSTGVRETQYF.

This clonotype was detected once. The rearrangement joins TRBV4-2 to TRBJ1-3, with D maybe TRBD1 (5 bases). The CDR3 spans 16 residues. Germline V CDR1 and CDR2: LGHNA, YNFKEQ. Trimming removed 1 base from V and 4 bases from J, with 14 bases in between. CDR3: CASSQAQDISGNTIYF. CDR3 DNA sequence: TGTGCCAGCAGCCAAGCCCAGGACATATCGGGAAACACCATATATTTT.

This clonotype occurred a few times. In nucleotides, the CDR3 is TGCAGTGCTAGAGGGGGACAAACCTACGAGCAGTACTTC. Amino acids: CSARGGQTYEQYF. V gene TRBV20-1 combines with J gene TRBJ2-7, with D perhaps TRBD1 (6 bases). There are 13 residues in the CDR3. Per germline, CDR1 DFQATT and CDR2 SNEGSKA (reference sequence). Trimming removed 1 base at V and 2 bases at J, with 9 bases between.

The J gene is TRBJ2-3, the V gene TRBV19; unclear D gene. CDR1 and CDR2 from the germline V gene are LNHDA and SQIVND (reference sequence). The CDR3 contains 14 residues. Between the trimmed V and J ends, which lost 3 bases and 4 bases, there was a span of 11 bases. CDR3 nucleotide sequence: TGTGCCAGTAGTATTGTGCTAGTGCCAGATACGCAGTATTTT. This codes for CASSIVLVPDTQYF.

This clonotype appeared a single time. The chain joins TRBV28 to TRBJ2-2; the match to TRBD2 covers 7 bases. CDR1 and CDR2 from the germline V gene are MDHEN and SYDVKM. V gave up 6 bases and J gave up 7 bases; unmatched junction bases: 14. CDR3 size: 16 residues. The CDR3 spells CASRLLLGGGSGELFF. The CDR3 nucleotides read TGTGCCAGCAGACTATTATTGGGAGGCGGGAGCGGGGAGCTGTTTTTT.

The chain uses TRBV9 and TRBJ2-7; a weak D match, TRBD1 (7 bases). The CDR3 consists of 19 residues. V lost 2 bases and J 0 bases, leaving 24 bases between the germline ends. The germline V gene encodes CDR1 SGDLS and CDR2 YYNGEE. The CDR3 DNA reads as TGTGCCAGCAGCGTCCACTTCCAGGGGGGAGGCGATAGCTCCTACGAGCAGTACTTC. It yields the protein CASSVHFQGGGDSSYEQYF.

The CDR3 nucleotides are TGTGCCAGCAGCAAAGAGGGGAAAGAGACCCAGTACTTC. Residues: CASSKEGKETQYF. The chain is built from TRBV21-1 and TRBJ2-5; the D call in the table, TRBD1, was not verified against the DNA. TRBV21-1 is reported as a pseudogene. This CDR3 is 13 amino acids long.

This chain connects TRBV7-9 to TRBJ2-3; 8 nucleotides match TRBD2. The germline V gene encodes CDR1 SEHNR and CDR2 FQNEAQ (reference sequence). The CDR3 spans 20 residues. V was pared by 0 bases and J by 2 bases, with 16 bases of the junction left unmatched. The CDR3 DNA is TGTGCCAGCAGCTTAGCGGCGGGTAGCGGGACCTCCCGACCCACAGATACGCAGTATTTT. Protein product: CASSLAAGSGTSRPTDTQYF. Looking up the rest from reference TRBV7-9 and TRBJ2-3 gives the full variable domain: DTGVSQNPRHKITKRGQNVTFRCDPISEHNRLYWYRQTLGQGPEFLTYFQNEAQLEKSRLLSDRFSAERPKGSFSTLEIQRTEQGDSAMYLCASSLAAGSGTSRPTDTQYFGPGTRLTVL.

This clonotype came up a few times. The genes are TRBV20-1 and TRBJ2-7; 8 bases are shared with TRBD1. The germline V gene encodes CDR1 DFQATT and CDR2 SNEGSKA (reference sequence). The CDR3 length is 14 residues. J lost 0 bases, V lost 3 bases, and 4 bases had no gene match. The DNA of the CDR3 is TGCAGTGCTAGTCTCACAGGGGGCTCCTACGAGCAGTACTTC. This codes for CSASLTGGSYEQYF.

This clonotype turned up a few times. The chain employs TRBV27 and TRBJ2-5, with 10 bases identical to TRBD2. The closer fit of TRBJ2-7 to the DNA end suggests the J call may be wrong. Per germline, CDR1 MNHEY and CDR2 SMNVEV (reference sequence). There are 19 residues in the CDR3. The CDR3 region is CASSLRGPRLAGVSYEQYF. In DNA, the CDR3 is TGTGCCAGCAGTTTAAGAGGTCCGCGGCTAGCGGGAGTCAGCTACGAGCAGTACTTC.

This clonotype was seen more than once but under ten times. V gene TRBV5-1 combines with J gene TRBJ2-5, with TRBD2 matching over 14 bases. The CDR3 is made up of 16 amino acids. The V and J ends lost 7 bases and 5 bases, in that order; junction bases with no gene match: 10. Germline-derived CDR1 and CDR2 are SGHRS and YFSETQ. Here the CDR3 DNA reads TGCGCCAGCCATGCGGGACTAGCGGGAGATCTGGAGACCCAGTACTTC. Protein sequence: CASHAGLAGDLETQYF.

The chain links TRBV29-1 to TRBJ2-3; 9 bases are shared with TRBD1. CDR1 is SQVTM and CDR2 is ANQGSEA in the germline V gene. V lost 6 bases, J lost 5 bases, and 12 bases stayed unmatched. The CDR3 is 15 residues long. CDR3 sequence reads: CSVLPGQGVLDTQYF. In DNA, the CDR3 is TGCAGCGTCCTCCCGGGACAGGGCGTACTAGATACGCAGTATTTT.

To note about this clonotype: A single base separates this from a much larger clone, so it may be a read error. This sequence joins TRBV7-6 and TRBJ2-7, with TRBD2 matching over 10 bases. Matching the DNA end better, TRBJ2-5 makes the J call doubtful. Germline V gene lookup returns CDR1 SGHVS and CDR2 FNYEAQ. This CDR3 is 18 amino acids long. CDR3 sequence reads: CASSLIMVASGSVGTQYF. The CDR3, as DNA: TGTGCCAGCAGCTTAATAATGGTAGCTAGCGGGAGTGTCGGGACCCAGTACTTC.

The chain uses TRBV24-1 and TRBJ1-5; 7 bases are a match to TRBD1. Germline V gene lookup returns CDR1 KGHDR and CDR2 SFDVKD. The CDR3 has 16 amino acids. Trimming removed 6 bases from V and 0 bases from J; junction bases left unmatched: 7. CDR3 loop: CATSPGRGLSNQPQHF. DNA for the CDR3: TGTGCCACCAGTCCCGGGAGGGGGCTTAGCAATCAGCCCCAGCATTTT.

The genes are TRBV20-1 and TRBJ2-1, with TRBD2 as a possible D gene (6 bases). The CDR3 loop spans 13 amino acids. V shed 6 bases and J shed 8 bases, with 17 bases lying between them. Germline-derived CDR1 and CDR2 are DFQATT and SNEGSKA (reference sequence). CDR3 residues: CSAPRGGTDEQFF. The DNA of the CDR3 is TGCAGTGCGCCGAGGGGAGGAACCGATGAGCAGTTCTTC.